These 3 T cell receptor beta chains came from one sample sequenced in a study of T cells after yellow fever vaccination. TCRdb passed the 5' RACE reads through MiXCR, listing each CDR3 protein once. The profile covers 250,000 or so distinct CDR3 sequences, with around 6.7% appearing a single time and 1% to 1.2% taken by the ten largest. The sequenced sample was CD4+ T cells sorted from PBMCs, obtained on the day of the yellow fever booster vaccination. Receptors originate from a man aged 25 to 40 who received the YFV17D yellow fever vaccine.

This clonotype was observed a handful of times. This chain connects TRBV5-4 to TRBJ2-3; D is perhaps TRBD2 (5 bases). The length of the CDR3 is 14 residues. Germline V CDR1 and CDR2: SGHNT, YYREEE (reference sequence). Deletions cut 2 bases from V and 4 bases from J, with 11 bases between. DNA for the CDR3: TGTGCCAGCAGCTTTCGAGGGCCATCAGATACGCAGTATTTT. Encoded protein: CASSFRGPSDTQYF.

The table lists this clonotype with a few counts. The J gene is TRBJ2-7, the V gene TRBV25-1, with 7 bases fitting TRBD1. V lost 1 base to trimming and J lost 2 bases; unmatched junction nucleotides: 8. Per the germline V gene, CDR1 is MGHDK and CDR2 is SYGVNS. This CDR3 contains 16 residues. The CDR3 loop is CASSELRTGVPYEQYF. The CDR3 nucleotides read TGTGCCAGCAGTGAATTGCGGACAGGAGTCCCCTACGAGCAGTACTTC.

This clonotype was found a few times. The genes are TRBV5-1 and TRBJ2-3; unclear D gene. This CDR3 contains 16 residues. Germline V gene sequence: CDR1 SGHRS, CDR2 YFSETQ. Between the trimmed V and J ends, which lost 0 bases and 4 bases, there was a span of 15 bases. CDR3 DNA: TGCGCCAGCAGCTTGGCCTTAGGTACTGCCCCAGATACGCAGTATTTT. The encoded protein is CASSLALGTAPDTQYF.